The T cell receptor beta chain described here comes from a study of blood T cell repertoires in COVID-19. Profiled with immunoSEQ multiplex PCR; TCRdb holds only in-frame clones, not every one. The sample shows 450,000 to 500,000 clones, approximately 83% of them seen only once. After removal of 3 bases from V and 7 bases from J, the junction contained 9 bases not matched to a gene. CDR1 LNHDA and CDR2 SQIVND come from the germline V gene (reference sequence). This CDR3 is 16 amino acids long. This receptor was identified in a human donor in a cohort sampled during active COVID-19. V is TRBV19 and J is TRBJ2-2; 9 positions match TRBD2. Sequenced sample: peripheral blood. The CDR3 loop is CASSMGLAGTVGELFF. The CDR3 DNA reads TGTGCCAGTAGTATGGGGCTAGCGGGGACGGTCGGGGAGCTGTTTTTT.